A selection of T cell receptor beta chains follows, all from one sample in a study of blood T cell repertoires in COVID-19. Using immunoSEQ multiplex PCR, the repertoire was profiled, and TCRdb retains in-frame clones only, with some absent. The table lists roughly 160,000 clones, roughly 84% of them singletons. The sequenced sample was peripheral blood. The receptors were gathered from a woman in her 50s with COVID-19, enrolled during active disease. CDR3s include the opening cysteine and the closing phenylalanine or tryptophan. Fields, in order: J gene, clone size, V gene, D gene, CDR3 DNA, CDR3 protein. The D gene is left open where the match is weak. Size tells how often a clone was seen (once, few, many) or the class of an expanded clone, and some rows leave it out.

TRBJ1-2,-,TRBV3-1/TRBV3-2,TRBD1,TGTGCCAGCAGCCAGCAAAGGGACAGGGGATACTATGGCTACACCTTC,CASSQQRDRGYYGYTF
TRBJ2-5,-,TRBV3-1/TRBV3-2,-,TGTGCCAGCAGCCGCGGCGAGGGCGGACGTCGGGAGACCCAGTACTTC,CASSRGEGGRRETQYF
TRBJ2-7,-,TRBV28,-,TGTGCCAGCGGTCGAACAGGGTCATCGGCCTACGAGCAGTACTTC,CASGRTGSSAYEQYF
TRBJ1-2,-,TRBV25-1,-,TGTGCCAGCAGTGCCTATTCGGGGGACGGCTACACCTTC,CASSAYSGDGYTF
TRBJ1-1,-,TRBV3-1/TRBV3-2,TRBD1,TGTGCCAGCAGCCCCGGACAGGGGAAAAATGAAGCTTTCTTT,CASSPGQGKNEAFF
TRBJ2-3,few,TRBV19,TRBD2,TGTGCCAGTAACCCTAGCGGGGGGGGAACAGATACGCAGTATTTT,CASNPSGGGTDTQYF
TRBJ2-7,-,TRBV6-5,-,TGTGCCAGCAGACAGCTCTACGAGCAGTACTTC,CASRQLYEQYF
TRBJ1-2,once,TRBV5-1,-,TGCGCCAGCAGCTCCAGTAACTATGGCTACACCTTC,CASSSSNYGYTF
TRBJ2-3,-,TRBV29-1,TRBD2,TGCAGCGTTACTAGCGGGGGTACAGATACGCAGTATTTT,CSVTSGGTDTQYF
TRBJ1-6,many,TRBV5-6,TRBD1,TGTGCCAGCAGCTCGACAGGGTATAATTCACCCCTCCACTTT,CASSSTGYNSPLHF
TRBJ1-1,-,TRBV10-3,TRBD1,TGTGCCACCCGACAGGGGGCGACAATTCAGGACACTGAAGCTTTCTTT,CATRQGATIQDTEAFF
TRBJ2-7,-,TRBV5-6,TRBD1,TGTGCCAGCAGCTTCGGGACAGACTACGAGCAGTACTTC,CASSFGTDYEQYF
TRBJ1-3,once,TRBV5-5,TRBD1,TGTGCCAGCAGCTTTGACAGGGGGCACACCATATATTTT,CASSFDRGHTIYF
TRBJ2-1,-,TRBV11-3,TRBD2,TGTGCCAGCAGCTTTGGGCTAGCGGGGCCAGGTTACAATGAGCAGTTCTTC,CASSFGLAGPGYNEQFF
TRBJ1-6,-,TRBV29-1,-,TGCAGCGTTGAAACGCAGATTGATTCACCCCTCCACTTT,CSVETQIDSPLHF
TRBJ2-5,-,TRBV18,TRBD2,TGTGCCAGCTCAACGGGGGGGGAGACCCAGTACTTC,CASSTGGETQYF
TRBJ1-5,-,TRBV12-2,-,TGTGCAAGTCGCTTAGCGGGGCAGGGGAATCAGCCCCAGCATTTT,CASRLAGQGNQPQHF
TRBJ1-5,once,TRBV19,-,TGTGCCAGTAGCCTAAGAAGAGGGGGAGGCAATCAGCCCCAGCATTTT,CASSLRRGGGNQPQHF
TRBJ1-2,-,TRBV30,-,TGTGCCTGGACCATAACAGGGAATGGTGGCTACACCTTC,CAWTITGNGGYTF
TRBJ2-7,-,TRBV29-1,TRBD1,TGCAGCGTTGAAGCCGGCTCCGGACAGGGGGCGTTGGAGCAGTACTTC,CSVEAGSGQGALEQYF
TRBJ2-7,-,TRBV18,TRBD1,TGTGCCAGCTCACCACAGGGGGCGGAGCAGTACTTC,CASSPQGAEQYF
TRBJ1-2,-,TRBV7-9,-,TGTGCCAGCAGCTTCCCCGGGATACACTATGGCTACACCTTC,CASSFPGIHYGYTF
TRBJ2-7,-,TRBV19,TRBD1,TGTGCCAGTAGTAACGACAGGGGTAGGGCGTACTTC,CASSNDRGRAYF
TRBJ1-1,-,TRBV12-5,TRBD1,TGTGCTAGTGGTTGGGGACAGATGAACACTGAAGCTTTCTTT,CASGWGQMNTEAFF
TRBJ1-2,-,TRBV3-1/TRBV3-2,TRBD1,TGTGCCAGCAGCCTCACAGGGGGCTTATATGGCTACACCTTC,CASSLTGGLYGYTF
TRBJ1-1,-,TRBV7-9,TRBD1,TGTGCCAGCAGCTTGTTCTTACGGGGACAGAGGAACACTGAAGCTTTCTTT,CASSLFLRGQRNTEAFF
TRBJ2-2,-,TRBV11-3,TRBD1,TGTGCCAGCAGCTTAGCCCAAGGGGGACAGGGGATCGTCACCGGGGAGCTGTTTTTT,CASSLAQGGQGIVTGELFF
TRBJ1-5,-,TRBV18,TRBD1,TGTGCCAGCTCACCACCGCCAGGGGGTAGCAATCAGCCCCAGCATTTT,CASSPPPGGSNQPQHF
TRBJ2-3,-,TRBV25-1,-,TGTGCCAGCAGTGATACCAGACAGGCAGGAGATACGCAGTATTTT,CASSDTRQAGDTQYF
TRBJ1-2,-,TRBV9,TRBD1,TGTGCCAGCAGCGTTGGACAGGCCCCGGGCTACACCTTC,CASSVGQAPGYTF
TRBJ2-3,-,TRBV5-6,TRBD1,TGTGCCAGCAGCTTGGGGGACAGGGGGTTCCCAGATACGCAGTATTTT,CASSLGDRGFPDTQYF
TRBJ1-3,-,TRBV5-1,-,TGCGCCAGCGCCTCAGGGGTCGGAAACACCATATATTTT,CASASGVGNTIYF
TRBJ1-1,-,TRBV27,-,TGTGCCAGCAGTGGGGGGGCAGGGCAGGGGAACACTGAAGCTTTCTTT,CASSGGAGQGNTEAFF
TRBJ2-7,-,TRBV7-9,TRBD1,TGTGCCAGCACCGGCCGGGACAGAACCTACGAGCAGTACTTC,CASTGRDRTYEQYF
TRBJ1-3,-,TRBV3-1/TRBV3-2,-,TGTGCCAGCAGCCAAGGAGTATTTGCCGGAAACACCATATATTTT,CASSQGVFAGNTIYF
TRBJ1-1,-,TRBV7-3,-,TGTGCCAGCAGCCGCAGCGGAGGGTCGAACACTGAAGCTTTCTTT,CASSRSGGSNTEAFF
TRBJ2-2,-,TRBV19,-,TGTGCCAGTAGGGGAGGCTGGGTAAACACCGGGGAGCTGTTTTTT,CASRGGWVNTGELFF
TRBJ1-1,-,TRBV10-3,-,TGTGCCATCAGTTCCTTCGGGGGAGGAAACACTGAAGCTTTCTTT,CAISSFGGGNTEAFF
TRBJ1-6,-,TRBV28,-,TGTGCCAGCAGTCCCCATGGGGGGAATTCACCCCTCCACTTT,CASSPHGGNSPLHF
TRBJ1-6,-,TRBV27,-,TGTGCCAGCAGTTTCGGTAATTCACCCCTCCACTTT,CASSFGNSPLHF
TRBJ1-1,-,TRBV6-5,-,TGTGCCAGCAGTTACGGCAGGTTGGGCACTGAAGCTTTCTTT,CASSYGRLGTEAFF
TRBJ2-7,many,TRBV19,TRBD2,TGTGCCAGTAGTCCTCGGGGAGGGGTCTACGAGCAGTACTTC,CASSPRGGVYEQYF
TRBJ2-1,-,TRBV7-8,TRBD2,TGTGCCAGCACCACTAGCGGGGGGCCCCGCCCGCAGTTCTTC,CASTTSGGPRPQFF
TRBJ1-2,-,TRBV2,-,TGTGCCAGCTGGGGATATGAGGGGAGGGATGATGGCTACACCTTC,CASWGYEGRDDGYTF
TRBJ1-6,few,TRBV13,-,TGTGCCAGCACCCTATCAGGGTCTAATTCACCCCTCCACTTT,CASTLSGSNSPLHF